The count of the clone carrying this TCR beta chain is one. The data originate from a study of T cell changes during pregnancy in multiple sclerosis. Germline values: CDR1 SGHTA, CDR2 FQGNSA. The CDR3 is 15 residues long. V was pared by 10 bases and J by 0 bases, with 13 bases between. Measured with immunoSEQ multiplex PCR; TCRdb has only the in-frame clones, and not every one. This sample yields roughly 100,000 clones, of which roughly nine tenths are seen a single time; over 0.6% belongs to the top ten. This material consisted of peripheral blood, taken in the second trimester of pregnancy. V usage is TRBV7-2 and J usage is TRBJ1-6; D unresolved. The receptor's source is a female donor in good health, enrolled as a control in a pregnancy study. In DNA form, the CDR3 reads TGTGCCACTACCGAATGGAGCTCCTATAATTCACCCCTCCACTTT. This gives the protein CATTEWSSYNSPLHF.